The rows below give T cell receptor beta chains drawn from one sample of a study of cytomegalovirus exposure and HLA in healthy donors. Only in-frame clones appear in the TCRdb table, and some are missing; sequencing was by immunoSEQ multiplex PCR. The table lists 250,000 to 350,000 clones, approximately 90% of them singletons, with roughly 2.3% in the top ten. Sequencing was done on a sample of PBMCs. These receptors were taken from a woman in her late teens or twenties in good health and CMV-seronegative. The CDR3 runs from the conserved cysteine through the conserved F or W. The D gene is left open where the match is weak. Clone size, where shown, is once, few, many, or a class for clones that have expanded.

V	D	size	J	CDR3	DNA
TRBV5-1	TRBD1	-	TRBJ1-2	CASSSGTGHTF	TGCGCCAGCAGCTCCGGGACAGGGCACACCTTC
TRBV4-2	TRBD2	once	TRBJ2-1	CASSQDHLAGGEQFF	TGTGCCAGCAGCCAAGATCATCTAGCGGGGGGGGAGCAGTTCTTC
TRBV19	-	-	TRBJ1-5	CATREGNQPQHF	TGTGCCACCCGAGAGGGCAATCAGCCCCAGCATTTT
TRBV20-1	TRBD2	-	TRBJ2-7	CSARGGYEQYF	TGCAGTGCTCGGGGGGGCTACGAGCAGTACTTC
TRBV29-1	TRBD2	-	TRBJ2-5	CSVGAPGLAIKETQYF	TGCAGCGTTGGGGCTCCCGGACTAGCGATTAAAGAGACCCAGTACTTC
TRBV15	TRBD1	-	TRBJ2-7	CATSVGTGNYEQYF	TGTGCCACCAGCGTCGGGACAGGGAACTACGAGCAGTACTTC
TRBV7-8	-	-	TRBJ2-1	CASSLGASSGYNEQFF	TGTGCCAGCAGCTTAGGGGCTAGCAGCGGCTACAATGAGCAGTTCTTC
TRBV9	-	-	TRBJ2-1	CASSVGGSGGPEFSGQFF	TGTGCCAGCAGCGTAGGGGGTAGTGGGGGCCCCGAGTTCAGTGGGCAGTTCTTC
TRBV19	TRBD1	-	TRBJ1-2	CASRLEGTGSYNYGYTF	TGTGCCAGTAGACTCGAGGGGACAGGATCCTATAACTATGGCTACACCTTC
TRBV14	-	once	TRBJ1-2	CASSQTGFYGYTF	TGTGCCAGCAGCCAGACTGGATTCTATGGCTACACCTTC
TRBV13	TRBD2	-	TRBJ2-7	CASSLGGTSGGDEQYF	TGTGCCAGCAGCTTAGGGGGGACTAGCGGGGGGGACGAGCAGTACTTC
TRBV5-6	-	-	TRBJ1-3	CASSPSSGNTIYF	TGTGCCAGCAGCCCGAGTTCTGGAAACACCATATATTTT
TRBV29-1	TRBD1	-	TRBJ2-7	CSARGQGGVEQYF	TGCAGCGCTCGAGGACAGGGGGGAGTGGAGCAGTACTTC
TRBV19	TRBD2	-	TRBJ2-1	CASRTSGGLYNEQFF	TGTGCCAGTAGGACTAGCGGGGGACTCTACAATGAGCAGTTCTTC
TRBV7-2	-	-	TRBJ1-3	CASSRGVNRLGSENTIYF	TGTGCCAGCAGCCGGGGGGTGAATCGGTTGGGCTCTGAAAACACCATATATTTT
TRBV6-5	-	-	TRBJ2-5	CASNTGSGTQYF	TGTGCCAGCAATACAGGGAGTGGGACCCAGTACTTC
TRBV27	-	-	TRBJ2-2	CASSLIFRENTGELFF	TGTGCCAGCAGTTTGATTTTTCGGGAGAACACCGGGGAGCTGTTTTTT
TRBV7-3	TRBD1	-	TRBJ1-1	CASSLTGGDTEAFF	TGTGCCAGCAGCCTGACAGGGGGCGACACTGAAGCTTTCTTT
TRBV7-9	-	-	TRBJ2-1	CASSPPLKRGIHNEQFF	TGTGCCAGCAGCCCCCCCCTCAAAAGAGGGATCCACAATGAGCAGTTCTTC
TRBV27	TRBD1	-	TRBJ2-5	CASSRDSPRETQYF	TGTGCCAGCAGTCGGGACAGCCCTAGGGAGACCCAGTACTTC
TRBV9	TRBD2	-	TRBJ2-1	CASSVGSGGIYNEQFF	TGTGCCAGCAGCGTAGGGAGCGGGGGGATTTACAATGAGCAGTTCTTC
TRBV4-2	-	-	TRBJ1-2	CASSQDPGGVYSNYGYTF	TGTGCCAGCAGCCAAGATCCGGGGGGCGTTTATTCTAACTATGGCTACACCTTC
TRBV30	-	-	TRBJ1-5	CAMGGQPQHF	TGTGCGATGGGGGGTCAGCCCCAGCATTTT
TRBV2	TRBD1	-	TRBJ1-1	CASSLQGVNTEAFF	TGTGCCAGCAGTTTACAGGGGGTGAACACTGAAGCTTTCTTT
TRBV29-1	TRBD1	-	TRBJ2-2	CSVRDRGLDTGELFF	TGCAGCGTTCGAGACAGGGGTTTGGACACCGGGGAGCTGTTTTTT
TRBV18	TRBD2	-	TRBJ2-7	CASSAPGTSGDEQYF	TGTGCCAGCTCAGCCCCCGGGACTAGCGGTGACGAGCAGTACTTC
TRBV7-2	-	-	TRBJ2-7	CASSPQGGDEQYF	TGTGCCAGCAGCCCCCAGGGCGGCGACGAGCAGTACTTC
TRBV2	-	-	TRBJ1-2	CASSGDRNYGYTF	TGTGCCAGCAGTGGTGACAGAAACTATGGCTACACCTTC
TRBV7-8	-	few	TRBJ2-5	CASSSMGRGQETQYF	TGTGCCAGCAGCTCGATGGGGAGAGGGCAAGAGACCCAGTACTTC
TRBV9	-	-	TRBJ2-7	CASGRGGGGEQYF	TGTGCCAGCGGCCGAGGAGGGGGCGGCGAGCAGTACTTC
TRBV27	-	-	TRBJ2-1	CASRELVSYNEQFF	TGTGCCAGCAGAGAACTAGTTTCCTACAATGAGCAGTTCTTC
TRBV23-1	TRBD1	-	TRBJ1-5	CALGRGPDREPYSNQPQHF	TGCGCCCTCGGGAGAGGCCCGGACAGGGAACCTTATAGCAATCAGCCCCAGCATTTT
TRBV7-6	-	-	TRBJ2-5	CASSPGPKVRGETQYF	TGTGCCAGCAGCCCCGGACCCAAAGTCCGGGGGGAGACCCAGTACTTC
TRBV5-1	TRBD2	-	TRBJ2-3	CASSLNPLGTSGFVDTQYF	TGCGCCAGCAGCTTAAACCCCTTGGGGACTAGCGGGTTTGTGGATACGCAGTATTTT